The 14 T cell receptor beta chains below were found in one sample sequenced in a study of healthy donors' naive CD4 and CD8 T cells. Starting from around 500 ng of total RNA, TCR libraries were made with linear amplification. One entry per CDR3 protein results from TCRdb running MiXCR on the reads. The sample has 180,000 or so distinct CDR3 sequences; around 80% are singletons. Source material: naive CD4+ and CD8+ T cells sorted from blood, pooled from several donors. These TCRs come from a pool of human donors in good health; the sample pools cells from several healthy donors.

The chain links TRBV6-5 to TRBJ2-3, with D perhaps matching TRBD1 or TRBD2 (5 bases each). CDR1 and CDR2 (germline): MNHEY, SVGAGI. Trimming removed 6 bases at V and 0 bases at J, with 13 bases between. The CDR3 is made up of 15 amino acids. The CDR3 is CASRAMGPSTDTQYF. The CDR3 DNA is TGTGCCAGCAGGGCAATGGGACCTAGCACAGATACGCAGTATTTT.

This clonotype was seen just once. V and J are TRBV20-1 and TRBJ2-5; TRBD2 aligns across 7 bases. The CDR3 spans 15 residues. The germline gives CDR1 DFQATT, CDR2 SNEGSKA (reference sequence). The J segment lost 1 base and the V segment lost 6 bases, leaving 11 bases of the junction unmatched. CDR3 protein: CSAQRSGATQETQYF. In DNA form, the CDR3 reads TGCAGTGCCCAGAGGAGCGGGGCCACCCAAGAGACCCAGTACTTC.

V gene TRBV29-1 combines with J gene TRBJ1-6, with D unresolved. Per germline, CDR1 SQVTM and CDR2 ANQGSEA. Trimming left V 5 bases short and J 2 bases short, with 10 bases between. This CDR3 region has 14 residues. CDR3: CSVLDGPYNSPLHF. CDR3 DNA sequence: TGCAGCGTTCTCGACGGACCCTATAATTCACCCCTCCACTTT.

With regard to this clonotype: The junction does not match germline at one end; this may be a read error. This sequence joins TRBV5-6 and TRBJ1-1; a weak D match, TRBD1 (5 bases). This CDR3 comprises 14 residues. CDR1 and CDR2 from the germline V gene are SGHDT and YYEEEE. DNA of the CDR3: TGCGCCAGCAGCTTGGGACGGAGTAACGCTGAAGCTTTCTTT. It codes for CASSLGRSNAEAFF.

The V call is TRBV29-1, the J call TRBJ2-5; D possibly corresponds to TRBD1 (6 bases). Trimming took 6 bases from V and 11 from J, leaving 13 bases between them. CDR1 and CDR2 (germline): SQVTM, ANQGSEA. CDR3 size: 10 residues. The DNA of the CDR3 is TGCAGCGTCATCGCAGGGGAACAGTACTTC. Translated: CSVIAGEQYF.

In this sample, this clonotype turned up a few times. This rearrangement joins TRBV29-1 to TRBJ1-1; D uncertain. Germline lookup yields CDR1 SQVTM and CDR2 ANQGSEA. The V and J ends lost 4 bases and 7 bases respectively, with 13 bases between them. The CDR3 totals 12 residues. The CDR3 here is CSVGVLGGEAFF. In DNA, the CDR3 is TGCAGCGTTGGGGTCCTGGGCGGTGAAGCTTTCTTT.

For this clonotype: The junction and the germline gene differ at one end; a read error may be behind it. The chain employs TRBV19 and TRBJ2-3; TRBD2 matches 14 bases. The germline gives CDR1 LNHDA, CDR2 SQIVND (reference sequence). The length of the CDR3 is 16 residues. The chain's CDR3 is CVSRTGTSGRPDTQYF. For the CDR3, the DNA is TGTGTCAGTAGGACCGGGACTAGCGGGAGACCAGATACGCAGTATTTT.

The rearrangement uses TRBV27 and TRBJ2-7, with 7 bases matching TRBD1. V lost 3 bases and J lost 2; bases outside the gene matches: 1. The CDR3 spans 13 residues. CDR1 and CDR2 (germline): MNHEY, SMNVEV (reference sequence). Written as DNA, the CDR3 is TGTGCCAGCAGTTTTCAGGGGGCCTACGAGCAGTACTTC. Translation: CASSFQGAYEQYF.

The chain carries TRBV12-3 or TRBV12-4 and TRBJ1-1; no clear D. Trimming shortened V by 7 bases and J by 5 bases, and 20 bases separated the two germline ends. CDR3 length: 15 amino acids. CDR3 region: CASTSQKGTETEAFF. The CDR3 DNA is TGTGCCAGCACCTCCCAAAAGGGTACCGAGACTGAAGCTTTCTTT.

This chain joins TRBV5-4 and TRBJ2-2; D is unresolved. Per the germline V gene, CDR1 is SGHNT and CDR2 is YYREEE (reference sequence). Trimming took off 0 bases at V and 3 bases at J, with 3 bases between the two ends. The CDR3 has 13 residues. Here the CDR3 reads CASSLGDTGELFF. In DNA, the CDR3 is TGTGCCAGCAGCTTGGGAGACACCGGGGAGCTGTTTTTT.

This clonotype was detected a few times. CDR3 amino acids: CSAGTGGQETQYF. CDR3 DNA: TGCAGCGCCGGGACAGGGGGCCAAGAGACCCAGTACTTC. This chain connects TRBV29-1 to TRBJ2-5; TRBD1 matches at 11 bases. Germline V gene data show CDR1 as SQVTM and CDR2 as ANQGSEA. J lost 1 base, V lost 7 bases, and 2 bases had no gene match. The CDR3 has 13 residues.

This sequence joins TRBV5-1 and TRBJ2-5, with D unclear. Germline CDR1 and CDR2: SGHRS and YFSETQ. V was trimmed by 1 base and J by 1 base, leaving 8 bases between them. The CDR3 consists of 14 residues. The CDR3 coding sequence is TGCGCCAGCAGCTTGTACCAACCCCAAGAGACCCAGTACTTC. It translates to CASSLYQPQETQYF.

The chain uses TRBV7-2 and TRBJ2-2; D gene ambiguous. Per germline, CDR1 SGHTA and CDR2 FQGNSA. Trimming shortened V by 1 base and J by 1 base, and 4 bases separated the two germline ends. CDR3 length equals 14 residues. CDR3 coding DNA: TGTGCCAGCAGCTTAGTCAGGAACACCGGGGAGCTGTTTTTT. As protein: CASSLVRNTGELFF.

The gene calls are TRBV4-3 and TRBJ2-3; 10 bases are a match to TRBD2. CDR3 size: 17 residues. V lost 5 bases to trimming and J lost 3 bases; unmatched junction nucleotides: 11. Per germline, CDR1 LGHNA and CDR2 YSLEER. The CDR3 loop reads CASSGPGLAEMTDTQYF. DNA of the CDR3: TGCGCCAGCAGCGGCCCAGGACTAGCGGAAATGACAGATACGCAGTATTTT.